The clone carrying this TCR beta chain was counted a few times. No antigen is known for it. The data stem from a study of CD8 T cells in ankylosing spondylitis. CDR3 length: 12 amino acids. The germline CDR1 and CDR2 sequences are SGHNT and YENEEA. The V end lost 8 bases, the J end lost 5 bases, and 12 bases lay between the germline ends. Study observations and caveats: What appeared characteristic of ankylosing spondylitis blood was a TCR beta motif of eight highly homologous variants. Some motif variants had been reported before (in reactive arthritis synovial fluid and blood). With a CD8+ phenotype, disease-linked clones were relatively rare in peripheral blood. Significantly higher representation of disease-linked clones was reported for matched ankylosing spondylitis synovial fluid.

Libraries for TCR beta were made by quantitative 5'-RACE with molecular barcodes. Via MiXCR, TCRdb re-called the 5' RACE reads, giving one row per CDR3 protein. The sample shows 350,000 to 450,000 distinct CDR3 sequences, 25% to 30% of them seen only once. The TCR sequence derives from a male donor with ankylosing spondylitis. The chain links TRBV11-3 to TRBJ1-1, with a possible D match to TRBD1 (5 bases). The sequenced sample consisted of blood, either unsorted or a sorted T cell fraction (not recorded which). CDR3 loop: CASGQGWTEAFF. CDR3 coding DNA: TGTGCCAGCGGGCAGGGTTGGACTGAAGCTTTCTTT.